This T cell receptor beta chain originates from a study of T cell changes during pregnancy in multiple sclerosis. This CDR3 has 19 residues. Germline V gene sequence: CDR1 MDHEN, CDR2 SYDVKM. V trimming: 3 bases; J trimming: 3 bases; junction bases outside the gene matches: 15. Some clones are missing from TCRdb's copy, which holds only in-frame ones; the method was immunoSEQ multiplex PCR. This sample carries approximately 100,000 clones, about 92% of them seen once, and the ten largest clones take about 2%. The rearrangement links TRBV28 to TRBJ2-2; 8 bases match TRBD1. This sequence originates from a female donor in good health, enrolled as a control in a pregnancy study. This specimen consisted of peripheral blood, obtained after pregnancy. The CDR3 sequence is CASSLDPSGQGRYTGELFF. The CDR3 coding sequence is TGTGCCAGCAGTTTGGACCCGAGCGGACAGGGCCGATACACCGGGGAGCTGTTTTTT.